This T cell receptor beta chain was identified in a study of cytotoxic CD8 clonotypes in ibrutinib-treated CLL (dated by TCRdb to the early 2020s). With regard to the full study: The cohort was composed of around twelve relapsed/refractory and about 15 treatment-naive patients; IGHV unmutated status was identified in fewer than 18 patients. Response samples were obtained after a median of roughly eleven months of treatment, with a range of roughly 6 to 40 months. Of the 90 or so participants in the trial, approximately 26 had longitudinal samples available. Cryopreserved peripheral blood mononuclear cells were obtained prior to treatment, at the time of response, and at either disease progression or sustained remission. Partial responses were observed in roughly 24 patients and complete responses in 2; after a median follow-up of roughly 72 months, remission was maintained in approximately 14 patients and progression was observed in 12. On average, each sample had 255,043 productive templates and under 95,000 productive rearrangements. Every remission and progressive disease sample was obtained while ibrutinib was still being received by the patients.

The sample's time point label, decoded: roughly 2 years on ibrutinib. About 2 micrograms of genomic DNA were extracted from cryopreserved PBMCs for TCR beta library preparation. Longitudinal blood samples from CLL patients on ibrutinib monotherapy underwent high-throughput TCR beta sequencing. The patients took part in an open-label, single-center phase 2 trial of ibrutinib monotherapy. A MiSeq instrument was used for deep resolution sequencing, which targeted depths ranging from 1 in 1 million up to 1 in 200,000 T cells, with coverage averaging 10x for each clonotype. The immunoSEQ hsTCRB Kit was used to generate TCR beta libraries. In the source study's methods: Data were analyzed with ImmunoSEQ Data Assistant and ImmunoSEQ Analyzer, with V, D and J genes assigned per IMGT definitions. Clonality was computed as one minus normalized Shannon entropy of productive rearrangement frequencies, ranging from 0 to 1. Only overrepresented clonotypes making up at least 0.05% of the repertoire of each patient were included in the public clonotype analysis. Some 14 age-matched healthy donor repertoires from immuneACCESS served as clonality controls. The immuneACCESS repertoire file appears here via TCRdb, limited to in-frame rearrangements. These files lack a portion of the clones; in checked studies, under half of the deficit traces to unresolved V genes, and the cause of the others is not known. V, J and clone size reflect that table, while D and trimming were determined from the DNA. Counted in this sample were 20,000 to 30,000 clones; roughly 62% of them appeared once. The top ten constitute 28% of the sample.

With regard to this clone: This clone's antigen is unknown. Within one base of it there is no much larger clone, and no base qualities were kept.

The V end gives up 1 base and the J end 1 base, leaving 6 bases in the junction not matched to a gene. The germline V gene (reference sequence) gives CDR1 as LNHDA and CDR2 as SQIVND. Reading from cysteine to phenylalanine, the CDR3 counts 16 amino acids. Kept here is only the CDR3 DNA, which spans 48 bases and is read in frame from base 1. General study outcomes and caveats: Sampling times were not matched between sustained-remission and progressing patients, and lymph node repertoires were not studied. Public clonotypes were rare and either contracted or stayed stable during treatment, and the rise in clonality at ibrutinib response reflected the expansion of private clonotypes. Clonality rose at ibrutinib response, remained stable during sustained remission, and dropped back toward baseline at progression. Baseline clonality exceeded that of age-matched healthy donors and correlated strongly with circulating CD8+ T-cell counts.

Recombination linked TRBV19 to TRBJ2-7; 8 bases in between match TRBD1. Specimen: PBMCs, collected after 24 months of ibrutinib treatment. The receptor was derived from a human donor with chronic lymphocytic leukemia. Here the CDR3 is given as CASSIATGDPSYEQYF. The DNA sequence is given as TGTGCCAGTAGTATAGCGACAGGGGACCCTTCCTACGAGCAGTACTTC.